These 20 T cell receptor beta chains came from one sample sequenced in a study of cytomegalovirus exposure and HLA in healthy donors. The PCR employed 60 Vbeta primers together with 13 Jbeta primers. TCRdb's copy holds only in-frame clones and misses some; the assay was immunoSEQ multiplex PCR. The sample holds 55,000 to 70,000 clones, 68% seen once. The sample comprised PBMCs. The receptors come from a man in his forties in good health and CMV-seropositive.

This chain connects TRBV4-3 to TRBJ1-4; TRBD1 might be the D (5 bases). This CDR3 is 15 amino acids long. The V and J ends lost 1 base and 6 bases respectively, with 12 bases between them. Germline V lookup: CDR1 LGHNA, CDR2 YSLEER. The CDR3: CASSQVGVGHEKLFF. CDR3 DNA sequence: TGCGCCAGCAGCCAAGTAGGGGTGGGTCATGAAAAACTGTTTTTT.

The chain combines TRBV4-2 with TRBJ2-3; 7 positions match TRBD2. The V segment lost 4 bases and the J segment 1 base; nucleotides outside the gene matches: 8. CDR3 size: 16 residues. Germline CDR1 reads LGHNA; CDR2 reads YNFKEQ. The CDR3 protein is CASSRGREGGTDTQYF. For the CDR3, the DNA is TGTGCCAGCAGCCGAGGGAGGGAGGGCGGCACAGATACGCAGTATTTT.

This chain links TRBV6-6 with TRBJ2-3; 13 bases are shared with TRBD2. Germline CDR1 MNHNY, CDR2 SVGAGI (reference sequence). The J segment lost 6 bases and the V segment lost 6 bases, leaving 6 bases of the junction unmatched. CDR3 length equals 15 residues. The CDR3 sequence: CASRRTSGRGDTQYF. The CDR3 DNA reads TGTGCCAGCAGGAGGACTAGCGGGAGAGGGGATACGCAGTATTTT.

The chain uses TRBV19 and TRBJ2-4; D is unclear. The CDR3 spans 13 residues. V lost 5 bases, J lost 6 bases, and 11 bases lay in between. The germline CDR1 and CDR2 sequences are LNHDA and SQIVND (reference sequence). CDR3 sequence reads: CASSFTERNIQYF. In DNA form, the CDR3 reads TGTGCCAGTAGTTTCACGGAGAGAAACATTCAGTACTTC.

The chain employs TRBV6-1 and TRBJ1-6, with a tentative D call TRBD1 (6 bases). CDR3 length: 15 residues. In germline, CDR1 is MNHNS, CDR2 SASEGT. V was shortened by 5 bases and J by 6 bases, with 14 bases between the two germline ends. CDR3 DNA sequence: TGTGCCAGCAGTCCACCCGGGACAATTAATTCACCCCTCCACTTT. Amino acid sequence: CASSPPGTINSPLHF.

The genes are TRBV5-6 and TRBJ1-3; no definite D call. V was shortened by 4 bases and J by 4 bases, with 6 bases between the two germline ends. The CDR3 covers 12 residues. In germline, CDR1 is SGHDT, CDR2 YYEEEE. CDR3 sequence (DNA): TGTGCCAGCAGCCGCACAGGAAACACCATATATTTT. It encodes CASSRTGNTIYF.

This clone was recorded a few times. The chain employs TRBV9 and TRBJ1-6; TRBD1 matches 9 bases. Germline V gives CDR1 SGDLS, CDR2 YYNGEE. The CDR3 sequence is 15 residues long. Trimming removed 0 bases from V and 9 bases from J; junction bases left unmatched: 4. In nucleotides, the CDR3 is TGTGCCAGCAGCGTAGGGGGACAGGGTATTTCACCCCTCCACTTT. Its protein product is CASSVGGQGISPLHF.

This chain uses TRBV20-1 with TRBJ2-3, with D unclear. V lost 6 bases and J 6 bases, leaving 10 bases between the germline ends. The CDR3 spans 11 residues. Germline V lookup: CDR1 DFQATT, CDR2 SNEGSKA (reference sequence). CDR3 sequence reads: CSAQQYDTQYF. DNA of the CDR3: TGCAGTGCCCAACAATATGATACGCAGTATTTT.

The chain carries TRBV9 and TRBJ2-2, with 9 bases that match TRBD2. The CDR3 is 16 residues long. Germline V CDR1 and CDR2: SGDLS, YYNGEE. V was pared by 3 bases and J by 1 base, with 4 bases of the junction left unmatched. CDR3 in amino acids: CASSARTSVNTGELFF. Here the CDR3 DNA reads TGTGCCAGCAGCGCACGGACTAGCGTGAACACCGGGGAGCTGTTTTTT.

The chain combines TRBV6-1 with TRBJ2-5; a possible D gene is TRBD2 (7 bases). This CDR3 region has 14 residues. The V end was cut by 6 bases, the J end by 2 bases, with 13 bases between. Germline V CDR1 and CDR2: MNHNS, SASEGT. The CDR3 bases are TGTGCCAGCAGCGAAAGGGGGGGGCAAGAGACCCAGTACTTC. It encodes CASSERGGQETQYF.

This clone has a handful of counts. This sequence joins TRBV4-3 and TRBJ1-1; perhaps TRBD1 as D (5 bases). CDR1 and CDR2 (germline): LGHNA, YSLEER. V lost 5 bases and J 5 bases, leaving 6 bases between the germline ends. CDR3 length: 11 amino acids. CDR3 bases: TGCGCCAGCAGCAGGGGTACTGAAGCTTTCTTT. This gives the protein CASSRGTEAFF.

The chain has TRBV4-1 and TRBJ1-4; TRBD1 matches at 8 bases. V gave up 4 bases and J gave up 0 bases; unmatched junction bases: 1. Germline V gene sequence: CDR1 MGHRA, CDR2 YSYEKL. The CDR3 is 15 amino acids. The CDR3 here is CASSLDRATNEKLFF. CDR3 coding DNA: TGCGCCAGCAGCCTGGACAGGGCAACTAATGAAAAACTGTTTTTT.

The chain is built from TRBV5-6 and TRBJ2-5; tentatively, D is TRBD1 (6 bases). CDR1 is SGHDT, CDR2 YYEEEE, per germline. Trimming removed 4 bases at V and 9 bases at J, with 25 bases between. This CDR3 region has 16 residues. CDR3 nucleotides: TGTGCCAGCAGCCTACTAGGGCCCAGGGGAAGGAGTTCCCAGTACTTC. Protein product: CASSLLGPRGRSSQYF.

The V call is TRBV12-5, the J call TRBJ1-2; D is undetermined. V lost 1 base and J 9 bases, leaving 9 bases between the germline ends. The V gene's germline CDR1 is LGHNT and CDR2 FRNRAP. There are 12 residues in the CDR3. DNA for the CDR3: TGTGCTAGTGGTTTGGATGTCAGTAGCTACACCTTC. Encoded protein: CASGLDVSSYTF.

The DNA of the CDR3 is TGTGCCAGCAGCTCCCGGACAGGGGGTAGGCATGGCTACACCTTC. The encoded protein is CASSSRTGGRHGYTF. This chain links TRBV21-1 with TRBJ1-2; the DNA was not compared with TRBD1, the D call given in the table. TRBV21-1 is a known pseudogene. The CDR3 length is 15 residues.

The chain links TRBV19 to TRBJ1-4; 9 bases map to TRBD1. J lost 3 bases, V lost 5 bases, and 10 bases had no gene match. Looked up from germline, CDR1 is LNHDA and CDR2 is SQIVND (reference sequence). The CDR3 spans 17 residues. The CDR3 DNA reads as TGTGCCAGTAGTGTACGGGACAGGGCCGCATCTAATGAAAAACTGTTTTTT. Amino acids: CASSVRDRAASNEKLFF.

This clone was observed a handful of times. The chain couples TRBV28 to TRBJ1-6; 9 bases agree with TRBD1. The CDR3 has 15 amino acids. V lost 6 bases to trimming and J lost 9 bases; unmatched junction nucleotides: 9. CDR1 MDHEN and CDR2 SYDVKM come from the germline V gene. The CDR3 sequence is CASREGTGIGSPLHF. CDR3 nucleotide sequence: TGTGCCAGCAGGGAAGGGACAGGGATAGGTTCACCCCTCCACTTT.

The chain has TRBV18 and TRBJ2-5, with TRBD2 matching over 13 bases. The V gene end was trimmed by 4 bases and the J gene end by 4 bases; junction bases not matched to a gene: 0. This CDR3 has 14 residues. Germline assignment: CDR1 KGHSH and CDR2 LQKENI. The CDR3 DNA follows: TGTGCCAGCTCACGGACTAGCGGGAGAGAGACCCAGTACTTC. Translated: CASSRTSGRETQYF.

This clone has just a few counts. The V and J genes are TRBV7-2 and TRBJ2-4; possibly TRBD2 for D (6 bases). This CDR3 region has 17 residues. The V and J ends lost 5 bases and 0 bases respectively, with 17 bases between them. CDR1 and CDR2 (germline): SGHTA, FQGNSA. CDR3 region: CASSAGWRGLAKNIQYF. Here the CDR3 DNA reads TGTGCCAGCAGCGCGGGGTGGCGGGGACTAGCCAAAAACATTCAGTACTTC. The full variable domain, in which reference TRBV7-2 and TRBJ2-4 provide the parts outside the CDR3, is GAGVSQSPSNKVTEKGKDVELRCDPISGHTALYWYRQSLGQGLEFLIYFQGNSAPDKSGLPSDRFSAERTGGSVSTLTIQRTQQEDSAVYLCASSAGWRGLAKNIQYFGAGTRLSVL.

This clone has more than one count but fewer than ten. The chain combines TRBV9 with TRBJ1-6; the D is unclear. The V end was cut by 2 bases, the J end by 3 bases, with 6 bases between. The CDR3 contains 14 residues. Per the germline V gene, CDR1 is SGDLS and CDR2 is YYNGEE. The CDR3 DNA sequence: TGTGCCAGCAGCGTGTCCTACTATAATTCACCCCTCCACTTT. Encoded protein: CASSVSYYNSPLHF. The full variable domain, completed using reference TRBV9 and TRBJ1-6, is DSGVTQTPKHLITATGQRVTLRCSPRSGDLSVYWYQQSLDQGLQFLIQYYNGEERAKGNILERFSAQQFPDLHSELNLSSLELGDSALYFCASSVSYYNSPLHFGNGTRLTVT.